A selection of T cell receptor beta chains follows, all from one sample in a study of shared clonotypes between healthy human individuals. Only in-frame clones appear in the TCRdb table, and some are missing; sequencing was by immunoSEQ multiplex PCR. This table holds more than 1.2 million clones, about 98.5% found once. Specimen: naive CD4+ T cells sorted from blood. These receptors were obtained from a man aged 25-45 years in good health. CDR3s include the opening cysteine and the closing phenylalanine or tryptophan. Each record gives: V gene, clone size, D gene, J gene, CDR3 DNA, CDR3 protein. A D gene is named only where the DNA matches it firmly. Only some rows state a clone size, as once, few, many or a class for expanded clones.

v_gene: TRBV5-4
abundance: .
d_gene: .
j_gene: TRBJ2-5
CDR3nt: TGTGCCAGCAGCTTGATGGGTGGCGCAGAGACCCAGTACTTC
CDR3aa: CASSLMGGAETQYF

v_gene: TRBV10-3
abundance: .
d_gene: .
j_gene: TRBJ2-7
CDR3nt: TGTGCCATCAGTGAGTCCCGGAGAGTCTCCGCGCAGGCCGATTCCTACGAGCAGTACTTC
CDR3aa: CAISESRRVSAQADSYEQYF

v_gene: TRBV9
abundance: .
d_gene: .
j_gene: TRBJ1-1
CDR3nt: TGTGCCAGCAGCCTCTCCGAAGGCCCTTGGGGCACTGAAGCTTTCTTT
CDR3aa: CASSLSEGPWGTEAFF

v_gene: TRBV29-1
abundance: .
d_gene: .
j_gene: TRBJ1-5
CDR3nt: TGCAGCGTTCGGTCCAGGGTCGGGCAGCCCCAGCATTTT
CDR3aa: CSVRSRVGQPQHF

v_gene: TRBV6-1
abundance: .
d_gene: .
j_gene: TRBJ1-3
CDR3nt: TGTGCCAGCAGCCTTTCTCAAAACACCATATATTTT
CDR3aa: CASSLSQNTIYF

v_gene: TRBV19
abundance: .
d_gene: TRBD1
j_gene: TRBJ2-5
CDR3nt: TGTGCCAGTAGCCTTGGGACAGGAGAGACCCAGTACTTC
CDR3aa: CASSLGTGETQYF

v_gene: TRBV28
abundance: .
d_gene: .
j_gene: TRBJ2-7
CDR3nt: TGTGCCAGCAGTTTCGCCAGGGGCCATTACGAGCAGTACTTC
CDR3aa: CASSFARGHYEQYF

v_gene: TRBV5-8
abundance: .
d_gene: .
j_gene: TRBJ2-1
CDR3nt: TGTGCCAGCAGCTTACCGGGTTTGTCCTACAATGAGCAGTTCTTC
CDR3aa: CASSLPGLSYNEQFF

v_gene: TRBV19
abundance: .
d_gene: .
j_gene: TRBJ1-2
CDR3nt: TGTGCCAGTAGTATGAGGGGTAGTCCCTATGGCTACACCTTC
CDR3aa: CASSMRGSPYGYTF

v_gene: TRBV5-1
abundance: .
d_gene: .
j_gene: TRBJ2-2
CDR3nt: TGCGCCTTTCTTTTGGCGCCCGGGGAGCTGTTTTTT
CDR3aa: CAFLLAPGELFF

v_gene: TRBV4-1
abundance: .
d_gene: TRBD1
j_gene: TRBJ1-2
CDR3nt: TGCGCCAGCACGGCCCAGGGGGGAAACTATGGCTACACCTTC
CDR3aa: CASTAQGGNYGYTF

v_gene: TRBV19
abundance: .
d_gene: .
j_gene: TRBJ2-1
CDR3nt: TGTGCCAGTAGACTCGAGTGGGGCTCCTACAATGAGCAGTTCTTC
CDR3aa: CASRLEWGSYNEQFF

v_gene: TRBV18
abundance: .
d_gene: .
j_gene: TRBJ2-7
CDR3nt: TGTGCCAGCTCACCAGACATACACTACGAGCAGTACTTC
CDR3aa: CASSPDIHYEQYF

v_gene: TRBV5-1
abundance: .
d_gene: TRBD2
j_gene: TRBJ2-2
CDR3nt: TGCGCCAGCAGCTCCTTAGGGGCGGGAGGATATTCCGGGACCGGGGAGCTGTTTTTT
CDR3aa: CASSSLGAGGYSGTGELFF

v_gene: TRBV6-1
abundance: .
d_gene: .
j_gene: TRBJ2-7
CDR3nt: TGTGCCAGCAGGCCGGGACATTCCTACGAGCAGTACTTC
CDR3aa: CASRPGHSYEQYF

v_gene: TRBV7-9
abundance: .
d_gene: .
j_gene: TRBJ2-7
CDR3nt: TGTGCCAGCAGCCCTGGACGGAGCTCCTACGAGCAGTACTTC
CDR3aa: CASSPGRSSYEQYF

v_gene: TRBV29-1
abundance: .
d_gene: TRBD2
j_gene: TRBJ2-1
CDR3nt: TGCAGCGTCCTGACTAGCGGGAGGGACAATGAGCAGTTCTTC
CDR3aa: CSVLTSGRDNEQFF

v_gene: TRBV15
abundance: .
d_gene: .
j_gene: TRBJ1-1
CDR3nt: TGTGCCACCAGCCGTGGGGCGTCGGCCACTGAAGCTTTCTTT
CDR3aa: CATSRGASATEAFF

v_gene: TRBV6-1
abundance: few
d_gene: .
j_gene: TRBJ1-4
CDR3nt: TGTGCCAGCAGTGAGGGGGGTGAAAAACTGTTTTTT
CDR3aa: CASSEGGEKLFF

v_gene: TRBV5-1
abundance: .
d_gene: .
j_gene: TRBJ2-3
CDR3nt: TGCGCCAGCAGCCCAGGGAGGCGCCGGGATACGCAGTATTTT
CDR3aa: CASSPGRRRDTQYF

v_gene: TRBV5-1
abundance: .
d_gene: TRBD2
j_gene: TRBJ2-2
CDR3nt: TGCGCCAGCAGCTTGTTTAGCGGGAGGAGGGCCGGGGAGCTGTTTTTT
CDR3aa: CASSLFSGRRAGELFF

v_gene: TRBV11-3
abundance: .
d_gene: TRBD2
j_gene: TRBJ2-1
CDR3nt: TGTGCCAGCAGCTTGGCTTCTAGCGGCTACAATGAGCAGTTCTTC
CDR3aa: CASSLASSGYNEQFF

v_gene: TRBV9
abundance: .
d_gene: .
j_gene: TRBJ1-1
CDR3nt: TGTGCCAGCAGCGCCGAGGGTGCAGGGACTGAAGCTTTCTTT
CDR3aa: CASSAEGAGTEAFF

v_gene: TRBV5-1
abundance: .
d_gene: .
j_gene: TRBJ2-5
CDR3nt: TGCGCCAGCAGCTCAGGACAGATGCAAGAGACCCAGTACTTC
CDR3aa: CASSSGQMQETQYF

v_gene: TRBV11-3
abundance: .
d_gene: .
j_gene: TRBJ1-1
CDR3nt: TGTGCCAGCAGCTTAGGGACAGAGAACACTGAAGCTTTCTTT
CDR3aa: CASSLGTENTEAFF

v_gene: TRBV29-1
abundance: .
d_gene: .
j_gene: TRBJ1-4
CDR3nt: TGCAGCGTTCGGGACATACTTGGGGAAAAACTGTTTTTT
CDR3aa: CSVRDILGEKLFF

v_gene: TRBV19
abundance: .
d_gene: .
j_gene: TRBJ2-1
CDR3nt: TGTGCCAGCCTAGATAACAGGGACAATGAGCAGTTCTTC
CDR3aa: CASLDNRDNEQFF

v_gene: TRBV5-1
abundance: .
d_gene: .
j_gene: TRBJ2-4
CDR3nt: TGCGCCAGCAGCTTGACAGTAGCCAAAAACATTCAGTACTTC
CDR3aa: CASSLTVAKNIQYF

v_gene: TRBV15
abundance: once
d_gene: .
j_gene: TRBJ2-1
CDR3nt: TGTGCCACCAGCACCGGGACTGGCACGAATGAGCAGTTCTTC
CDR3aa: CATSTGTGTNEQFF

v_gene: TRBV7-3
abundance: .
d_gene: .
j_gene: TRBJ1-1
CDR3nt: TGTGCCAGCAGCTTAACTCCCTCGGACCTGAACACTGAAGCTTTCTTT
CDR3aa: CASSLTPSDLNTEAFF

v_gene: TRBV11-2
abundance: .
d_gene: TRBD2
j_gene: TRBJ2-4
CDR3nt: TGTGCCAGCAGCTTAGGTAGCGGGAAAAACATTCAGTACTTC
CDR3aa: CASSLGSGKNIQYF

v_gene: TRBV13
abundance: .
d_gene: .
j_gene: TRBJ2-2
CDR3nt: TGTGCCAGCAGCTTAGTTCGACGCAACGCGAACACCGGGGAGCTGTTTTTT
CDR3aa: CASSLVRRNANTGELFF

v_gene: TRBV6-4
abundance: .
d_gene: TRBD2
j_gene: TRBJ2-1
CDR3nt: TGTGCCAGCAGTGACCCCGGGAGGAGTGTCCATGAGCAGTTCTTC
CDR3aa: CASSDPGRSVHEQFF

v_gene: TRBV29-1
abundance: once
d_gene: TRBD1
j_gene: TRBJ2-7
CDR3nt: TGCAGCGTGGACAGGGGGTTCGAGCAGTACTTC
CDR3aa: CSVDRGFEQYF

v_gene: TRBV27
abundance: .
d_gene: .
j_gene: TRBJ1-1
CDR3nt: TGTGCCAGCAGTCAGACAGGAGTGGATACTGAAGCTTTCTTT
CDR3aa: CASSQTGVDTEAFF

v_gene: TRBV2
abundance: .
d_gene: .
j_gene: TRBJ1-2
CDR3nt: TGTGCCAGCAGTGAGCTTGTAGGACGCCTCTATGGCTACACCTTC
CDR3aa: CASSELVGRLYGYTF

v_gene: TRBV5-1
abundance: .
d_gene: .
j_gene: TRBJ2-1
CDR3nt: TGCGCCAGCAGCTTGGACGGTTGGCTAGACCGCTACAATGAGCAGTTCTTC
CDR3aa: CASSLDGWLDRYNEQFF

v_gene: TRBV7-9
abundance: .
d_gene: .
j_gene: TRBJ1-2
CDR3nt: TGTGCCAGCAGCTTAGAGGTCTCCGCCTCCTATGGCTACACCTTC
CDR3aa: CASSLEVSASYGYTF

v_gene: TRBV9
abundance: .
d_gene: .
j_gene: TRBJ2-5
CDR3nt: TGTGCCAGCAGCGTCGTGGGCGGCGAGACCCAGTACTTC
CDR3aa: CASSVVGGETQYF

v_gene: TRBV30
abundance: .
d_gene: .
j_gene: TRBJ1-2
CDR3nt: TGTGCCTGCCAAGCTTCAGGGGAGAGTGGCTACACCTTC
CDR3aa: CACQASGESGYTF

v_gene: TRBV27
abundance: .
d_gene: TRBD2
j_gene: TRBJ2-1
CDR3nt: TGTGCCAGCAGTTTTCGGACTAGTACCTACAATGAGCAGTTCTTC
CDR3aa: CASSFRTSTYNEQFF

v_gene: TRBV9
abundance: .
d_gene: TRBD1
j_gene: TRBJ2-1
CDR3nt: TGTGCCAGCAGCGCCTCCGGGACAGGGGGCCAAAATGAGCAGTTCTTC
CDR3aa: CASSASGTGGQNEQFF

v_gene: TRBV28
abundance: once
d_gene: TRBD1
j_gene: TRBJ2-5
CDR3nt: TGTGCCAGCAGTCTGACCGGGACAGGTATAGAGACCCAGTACTTC
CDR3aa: CASSLTGTGIETQYF

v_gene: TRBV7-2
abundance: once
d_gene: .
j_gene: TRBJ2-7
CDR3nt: TGTGCCAGCAGCTTAGTCGGCGGACCCGAGCAGTACTTC
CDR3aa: CASSLVGGPEQYF

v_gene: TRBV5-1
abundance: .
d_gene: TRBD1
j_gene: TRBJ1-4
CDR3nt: TGCGCCAGCAGCTTGGGCGGGACAGGGCCCGAAAAACTGTTTTTT
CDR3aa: CASSLGGTGPEKLFF

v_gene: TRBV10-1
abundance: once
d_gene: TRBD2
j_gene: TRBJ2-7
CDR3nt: TGCGCCAGCAGTGAGTTCGGGACTAGCGGGACCTACGAGCAGTACTTC
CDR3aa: CASSEFGTSGTYEQYF

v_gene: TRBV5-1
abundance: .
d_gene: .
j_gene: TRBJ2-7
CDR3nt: TGCGCCAGCAGCCCCGGAATTGGAATTGAAACCTACGAGCAGTACTTC
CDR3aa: CASSPGIGIETYEQYF

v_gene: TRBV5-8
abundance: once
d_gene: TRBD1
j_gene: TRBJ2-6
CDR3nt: TGTGCCAGCAGCCAGGGCTTGGTTAGACAGGGGGCGCCTGGGGCCAACGTCCTGACTTTC
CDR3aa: CASSQGLVRQGAPGANVLTF

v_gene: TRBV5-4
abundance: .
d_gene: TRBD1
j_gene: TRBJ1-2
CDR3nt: TGTGCCAGCAGCTTGACAGGGGTAAACTATGGCTACACCTTC
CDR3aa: CASSLTGVNYGYTF

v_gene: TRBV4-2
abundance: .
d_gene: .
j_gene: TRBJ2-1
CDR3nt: TGTGCCAGCAGCCAAGGACTAGGTCCCTACAATGAGCAGTTCTTC
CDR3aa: CASSQGLGPYNEQFF

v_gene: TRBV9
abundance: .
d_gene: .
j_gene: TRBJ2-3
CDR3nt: TGTGCCAGCAGCCGTATAACTAGCACAGATACGCAGTATTTT
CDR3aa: CASSRITSTDTQYF

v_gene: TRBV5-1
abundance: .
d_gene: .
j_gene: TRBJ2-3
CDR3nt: TGCGCCAGCAGCTTGGCAGGGGAAACAGATACGCAGTATTTT
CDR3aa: CASSLAGETDTQYF

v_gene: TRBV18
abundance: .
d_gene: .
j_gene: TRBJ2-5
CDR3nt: TGTGCCAGCTCACCACTGAACGCGCAAGAGACCCAGTACTTC
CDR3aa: CASSPLNAQETQYF